The 23 T cell receptor beta chains listed next were all sequenced from one sample in a study of shared clonotypes between healthy human individuals. Naive CD8 cells, CD45RO-negative and positively selected for CCR7, excluded terminally differentiated effector memory CD45RA+ cells. Sequenced by immunoSEQ multiplex PCR; TCRdb stores in-frame clones only, minus some. The sample holds more than 550,000 clones, about 91% seen once. Sequenced: naive CD8+ T cells sorted from blood. These receptors were collected from a young man in good health.

The chain joins TRBV7-9 to TRBJ2-3; 9 nucleotides agree with TRBD1. J lost 1 base, V lost 7 bases, and 6 bases had no gene match. CDR1 and CDR2 (germline): SEHNR, FQNEAQ (reference sequence). The length of the CDR3 is 15 residues. The CDR3 bases are TGTGCCAGCACCAACCGGACAGGGGGCACAGATACGCAGTATTTT. Translating gives CASTNRTGGTDTQYF. The whole variable domain, remainder taken from reference TRBV7-9 and TRBJ2-3, is DTGVSQNPRHKITKRGQNVTFRCDPISEHNRLYWYRQTLGQGPEFLTYFQNEAQLEKSRLLSDRFSAERPKGSFSTLEIQRTEQGDSAMYLCASTNRTGGTDTQYFGPGTRLTVL.

The chain joins TRBV19 to TRBJ2-7, with D tentatively TRBD1 (6 bases). From germline, CDR1 is LNHDA and CDR2 SQIVND (reference sequence). This CDR3 region has 13 residues. Trimming cost V 5 bases and J 2 bases, with 10 bases left between them. CDR3 DNA sequence: TGTGCCAGTAGTCTCGGGACACCCTACGAGCAGTACTTC. Translated: CASSLGTPYEQYF.

The chain joins TRBV11-2 to TRBJ2-7; a possible D gene is TRBD1 (6 bases). Trimming cost V 3 bases and J 3 bases, with 12 bases left between them. CDR3 size: 14 residues. CDR1 and CDR2 (germline): SGHAT, FQNNGV. The CDR3 region has the DNA TGTGCCAGCAGCTTTATCCAGGGGAGCTACGAGCAGTACTTC. Encoded protein: CASSFIQGSYEQYF.

Points on this clone: The germline gene is not matched at one end of the junction; a read error may be the cause. This chain joins TRBV11-2 and TRBJ2-1, with D tentatively TRBD2 (6 bases). The CDR3 totals 13 residues. Germline CDR1 SGHAT, CDR2 FQNNGV. The CDR3 DNA is TGTGCCAGCAGCTTGGGAGGTCGACACGACGGGATCTTC. It specifies CASSLGGRHDGIF.

This chain joins TRBV6-5 and TRBJ1-2, with a possible D match to TRBD1 (6 bases). Trimming removed 0 bases at V and 5 bases at J, with 13 bases between. The CDR3 is made up of 15 amino acids. Germline assignment: CDR1 MNHEY and CDR2 SVGAGI. The CDR3 sequence is CASSYSGGGLYGYTF. For the CDR3, the DNA is TGTGCCAGCAGTTACTCTGGGGGGGGCTTATATGGCTACACCTTC.

The chain has TRBV2 and TRBJ1-4; TRBD1 might be the D (5 bases). V was cut by 5 bases and J by 6 bases, with 22 bases left in between. Germline V gene data show CDR1 as SNHLY and CDR2 as FYNNEI. CDR3 length: 17 amino acids. The CDR3 loop reads CASSYPGRGFVDEKLFF. CDR3 coding DNA: TGTGCCAGCAGTTACCCGGGACGAGGGTTCGTGGATGAAAAACTGTTTTTT.

The chain combines TRBV7-9 with TRBJ2-7; 13 bases line up with TRBD2. The J segment lost 7 bases and the V segment lost 3 bases, leaving 9 bases of the junction unmatched. This CDR3 has 16 amino acids. Germline V lookup: CDR1 SEHNR, CDR2 FQNEAQ (reference sequence). CDR3 region: CASSFPTSGRAGEQYF. The CDR3 DNA reads as TGTGCCAGCAGCTTTCCAACTAGCGGGAGGGCGGGTGAGCAGTACTTC.

This chain connects TRBV19 to TRBJ2-7, with unresolved D. From germline, CDR1 is LNHDA and CDR2 SQIVND (reference sequence). V was cut by 5 bases and J by 1 base, with 9 bases left in between. The CDR3 consists of 13 residues. In DNA, the CDR3 is TGTGCCAGTAGTTTCGCCGGATCCTACGAGCAGTACTTC. It is translated as CASSFAGSYEQYF.

The chain combines TRBV28 with TRBJ2-7; 11 nucleotides match TRBD1. The junction had 6 bases not matched to a gene; V was cut back by 2 bases and J by 3 bases. The CDR3 length is 16 residues. Germline-derived CDR1 and CDR2 are MDHEN and SYDVKM. The DNA for the CDR3 is TGTGCCAGCAGTTTACCGTTGGGACAGGGGGGCTACGAGCAGTACTTC. This translates into CASSLPLGQGGYEQYF.

The chain combines TRBV4-1 with TRBJ2-1; 15 bases agree with TRBD2. The germline CDR1 and CDR2 sequences are MGHRA and YSYEKL. This CDR3 has 20 amino acids. Losses at the gene ends were 0 bases for V and 7 bases for J; bases not matched to a gene: 13. The CDR3 coding sequence is TGCGCCAGCAGCCAAGATTTATCCGGGACTAGCGGGAGGTTATGGAATGAGCAGTTCTTC. This codes for CASSQDLSGTSGRLWNEQFF.

J is TRBJ2-3 and V is TRBV2, with D perhaps given as TRBD1 or TRBD2 (6 bases each). The CDR3 totals 16 residues. Germline loops: CDR1 SNHLY, CDR2 FYNNEI. The V gene lost 9 bases and the J gene lost 0 bases, with 19 bases spanning the gap. The CDR3 reads CARRTPGAGSTDTQYF. CDR3 sequence (DNA): TGTGCCAGGAGAACCCCAGGGGCGGGAAGCACAGATACGCAGTATTTT.

V usage is TRBV6-5 and J usage is TRBJ2-1, with a tentative D call TRBD2 (5 bases). The CDR3 extends over 14 amino acids. The V gene's germline CDR1 is MNHEY and CDR2 SVGAGI. Trimming stripped 5 bases from V and 9 bases from J, with 17 bases between. The CDR3 coding sequence is TGTGCCAGCAGTAGATACGGGGAATTGGGTGAGCAGTTCTTC. It is translated as CASSRYGELGEQFF.

CDR3 nucleotide sequence: TGCGCCAGCAGCCGGGGACTAGCGGGAGGACTAAACTCCTACAATGAGCAGTTCTTC. This gives the protein CASSRGLAGGLNSYNEQFF. The chain has TRBV5-1 and TRBJ2-1, with 15 bases lining up with TRBD2. The ends lost 4 bases at V and 0 bases at J; junction bases unmatched: 8. The CDR3 is 19 residues long. Germline V gives CDR1 SGHRS, CDR2 YFSETQ.

The chain couples TRBV2 to TRBJ2-5; D perhaps matches TRBD1 (6 bases). The V end was cut by 5 bases, the J end by 3 bases, with 13 bases between. Germline CDR1 reads SNHLY; CDR2 reads FYNNEI. This CDR3 is built from 14 residues. In DNA form, the CDR3 reads TGTGCCAGCAGTCCCTCCAGGGGTAAAGAGACCCAGTACTTC. It specifies CASSPSRGKETQYF.

The J gene is TRBJ2-1, the V gene TRBV5-1, with unresolved D. Trimming stripped 0 bases from V and 0 bases from J, with 7 bases between. The CDR3 length is 15 residues. Germline CDR1 and CDR2: SGHRS and YFSETQ. The CDR3 DNA follows: TGCGCCAGCAGCTTGGGATCAAGCTCCTACAATGAGCAGTTCTTC. It specifies CASSLGSSSYNEQFF.

The chain links TRBV19 to TRBJ2-3; a possible D gene is TRBD1 (6 bases). Germline V gene lookup returns CDR1 LNHDA and CDR2 SQIVND (reference sequence). This CDR3 contains 14 residues. V shed 3 bases and J shed 4 bases, with 11 bases lying between them. CDR3 nucleotides: TGTGCCAGTAGTATCGTACAGGGCTCAGATACGCAGTATTTT. Translating it yields CASSIVQGSDTQYF.

This clone was detected only once. CDR3 nucleotides: TGCAGCGTTGAAGGAATTAGCGGGAGAGGTTCCTACAATGAGCAGTTCTTC. This codes for CSVEGISGRGSYNEQFF. The chain carries TRBV29-1 and TRBJ2-1; 9 bases fit TRBD2. Per germline, CDR1 SQVTM and CDR2 ANQGSEA. Trimming at V came to 1 base and at J to 1 base, leaving 8 bases not matched to a gene. The CDR3 length is 17 residues.

The V call is TRBV7-9, the J call TRBJ1-5, with 12 positions matching TRBD1. The germline CDR1 and CDR2 sequences are SEHNR and FQNEAQ (reference sequence). CDR3 length equals 13 residues. The junction had 3 bases not matched to a gene; V was cut back by 5 bases and J by 10 bases. This CDR3 is CASSGTGGTPQHF. The CDR3 nucleotides read TGTGCCAGCAGCGGGACAGGGGGCACTCCCCAGCATTTT. The variable domain in full, completed from reference TRBV7-9 and TRBJ1-5, reads DTGVSQNPRHKITKRGQNVTFRCDPISEHNRLYWYRQTLGQGPEFLTYFQNEAQLEKSRLLSDRFSAERPKGSFSTLEIQRTEQGDSAMYLCASSGTGGTPQHFGDGTRLSIL.

This clone was recorded a few times. This chain connects TRBV14 to TRBJ2-7, with 10 bases lining up with TRBD2. This CDR3 contains 15 residues. The V segment lost 4 bases and the J segment 4 bases; nucleotides outside the gene matches: 7. Looked up from germline, CDR1 is SGHDN and CDR2 is FVKESK. Here the CDR3 DNA reads TGTGCCAGCAGCCCGATGGGGACTAGCGATTACGAGCAGTACTTC. This encodes CASSPMGTSDYEQYF.

The chain employs TRBV18 and TRBJ1-2; TRBD1 matches at 9 bases. The germline gives CDR1 KGHSH, CDR2 LQKENI. Germline trimming cut 5 bases from V and 6 bases from J; bases unmatched to any gene: 4. The CDR3 is 13 residues long. CDR3 protein: CASSTGGEDGYTF. CDR3 DNA sequence: TGTGCCAGCTCAACAGGGGGCGAGGATGGCTACACCTTC.

V and J are TRBV19 and TRBJ2-3; unclear D gene. Between the trimmed V and J ends, which lost 3 bases and 2 bases, there was a span of 9 bases. Germline V gene lookup returns CDR1 LNHDA and CDR2 SQIVND (reference sequence). This CDR3 has 14 residues. CDR3: CASSMTGATDTQYF. DNA for the CDR3: TGTGCCAGTAGTATGACCGGAGCCACAGATACGCAGTATTTT.

CDR3 protein: CASSIGTLYTGELFF. CDR3 DNA sequence: TGTGCCAGTAGTATAGGGACTTTGTACACCGGGGAGCTGTTTTTT. The rearrangement links TRBV19 to TRBJ2-2; D is perhaps TRBD2 (5 bases). There are 15 residues in the CDR3. The germline gives CDR1 LNHDA, CDR2 SQIVND (reference sequence). Trimming cost V 1 base and J 3 bases, with 9 bases left between them.

The chain uses TRBV25-1 and TRBJ2-1; 10 bases match TRBD1. V shed 3 bases and J 10 bases; nucleotides not matched to a gene: 6. The CDR3 consists of 14 residues. CDR1 and CDR2 (germline): MGHDK, SYGVNS. The CDR3, as DNA: TGTGCCAGCAGTGAGTCCGGGACAGGGGTAGAGCAGTTCTTC. It translates to CASSESGTGVEQFF. Full variable domain (missing parts from reference TRBV25-1 and TRBJ2-1): EADIYQTPRYLVIGTGKKITLECSQTMGHDKMYWYQQDPGMELHLIHYSYGVNSTEKGDLSSESTVSRIRTEHFPLTLESARPSHTSQYLCASSESGTGVEQFFGPGTRLTVL.